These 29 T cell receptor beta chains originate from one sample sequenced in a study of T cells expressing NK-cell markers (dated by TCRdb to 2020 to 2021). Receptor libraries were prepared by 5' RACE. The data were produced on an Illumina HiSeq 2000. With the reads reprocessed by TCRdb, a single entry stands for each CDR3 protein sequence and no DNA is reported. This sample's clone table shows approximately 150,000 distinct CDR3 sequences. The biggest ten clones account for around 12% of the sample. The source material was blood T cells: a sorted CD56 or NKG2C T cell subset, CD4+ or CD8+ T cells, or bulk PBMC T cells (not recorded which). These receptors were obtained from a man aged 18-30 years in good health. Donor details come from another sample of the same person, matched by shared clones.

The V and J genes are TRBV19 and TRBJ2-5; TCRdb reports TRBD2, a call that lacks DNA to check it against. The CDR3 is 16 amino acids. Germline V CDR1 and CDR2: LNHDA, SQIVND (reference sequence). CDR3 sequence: CASSIFFRSGQETQYF.

CDR3 protein: CASKATNTGELFF. V usage is TRBV7-3 and J usage is TRBJ2-2. The CDR3 runs 13 residues. The V gene's germline CDR1 is SGHTA and CDR2 FQGTGA.

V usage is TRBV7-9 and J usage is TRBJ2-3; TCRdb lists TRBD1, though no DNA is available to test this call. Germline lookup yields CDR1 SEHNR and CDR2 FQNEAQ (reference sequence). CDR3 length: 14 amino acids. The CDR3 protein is CASSWDTETDTQYF.

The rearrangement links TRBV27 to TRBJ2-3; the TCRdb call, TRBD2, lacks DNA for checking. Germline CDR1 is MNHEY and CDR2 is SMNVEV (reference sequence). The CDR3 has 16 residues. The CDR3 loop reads CASSLWSSGSTDTQYF.

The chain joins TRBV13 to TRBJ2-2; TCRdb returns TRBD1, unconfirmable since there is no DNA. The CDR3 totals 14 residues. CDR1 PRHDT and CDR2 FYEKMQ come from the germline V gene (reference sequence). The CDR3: CASSDQGVSGELFF.

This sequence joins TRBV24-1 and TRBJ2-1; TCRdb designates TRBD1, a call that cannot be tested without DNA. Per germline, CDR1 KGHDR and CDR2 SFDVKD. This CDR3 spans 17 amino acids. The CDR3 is CATSDFTGQGAMNEQFF.

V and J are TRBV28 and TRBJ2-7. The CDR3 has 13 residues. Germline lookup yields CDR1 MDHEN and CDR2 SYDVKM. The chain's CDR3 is CASRFRGLDEQYF.

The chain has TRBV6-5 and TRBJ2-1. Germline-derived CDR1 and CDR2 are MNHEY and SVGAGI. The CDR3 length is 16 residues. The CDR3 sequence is CASSYSDTKGYNEQFF.

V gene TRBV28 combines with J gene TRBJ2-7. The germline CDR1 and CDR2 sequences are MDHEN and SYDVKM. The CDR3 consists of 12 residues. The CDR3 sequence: CASEDANYEQYF.

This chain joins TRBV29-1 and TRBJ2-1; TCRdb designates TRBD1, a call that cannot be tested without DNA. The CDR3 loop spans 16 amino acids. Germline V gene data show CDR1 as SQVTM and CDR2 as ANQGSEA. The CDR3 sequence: CSVEGAWDRDYNEQFF.

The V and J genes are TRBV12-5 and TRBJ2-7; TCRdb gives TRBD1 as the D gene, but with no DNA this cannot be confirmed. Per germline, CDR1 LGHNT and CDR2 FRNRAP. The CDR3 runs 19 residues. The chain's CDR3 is CASGLHQSTKTGTGYEQYF.

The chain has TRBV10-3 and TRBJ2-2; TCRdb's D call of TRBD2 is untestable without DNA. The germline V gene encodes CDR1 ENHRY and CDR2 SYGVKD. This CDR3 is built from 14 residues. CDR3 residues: CAISDIAGTGELFF.

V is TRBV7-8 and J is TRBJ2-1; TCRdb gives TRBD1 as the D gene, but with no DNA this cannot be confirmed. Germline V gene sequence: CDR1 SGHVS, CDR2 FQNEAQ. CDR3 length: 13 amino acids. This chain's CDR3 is CASSPMEGTGEFF.

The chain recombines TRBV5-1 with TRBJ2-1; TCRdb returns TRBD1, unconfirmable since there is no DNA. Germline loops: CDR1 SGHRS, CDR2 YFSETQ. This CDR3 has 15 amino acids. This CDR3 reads CASILVRVARDEQFF.

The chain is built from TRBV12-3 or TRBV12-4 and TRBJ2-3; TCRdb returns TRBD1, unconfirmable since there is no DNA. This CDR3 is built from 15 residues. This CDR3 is CASSFLQGSTDTQYF.

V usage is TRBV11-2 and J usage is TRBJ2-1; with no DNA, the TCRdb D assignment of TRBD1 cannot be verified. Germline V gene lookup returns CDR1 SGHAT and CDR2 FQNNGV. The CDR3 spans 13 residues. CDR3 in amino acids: CASSSTGLNEQFF.

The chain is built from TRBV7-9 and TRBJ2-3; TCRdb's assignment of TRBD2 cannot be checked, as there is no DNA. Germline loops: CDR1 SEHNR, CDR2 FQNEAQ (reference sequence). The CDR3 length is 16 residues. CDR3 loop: CASSQILAPSTDTQYF.

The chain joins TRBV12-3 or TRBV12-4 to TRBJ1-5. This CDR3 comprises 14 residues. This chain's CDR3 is CASSSPGSQEPQHF.

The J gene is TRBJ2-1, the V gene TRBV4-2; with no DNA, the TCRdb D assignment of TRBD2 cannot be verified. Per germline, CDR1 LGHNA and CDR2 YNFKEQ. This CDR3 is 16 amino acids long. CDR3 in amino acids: CASSQAGTSGSDEQFF.

This chain's CDR3 is CASSEENLAVYNEQFF. This chain uses TRBV2 with TRBJ2-1; TCRdb's D gene call, TRBD2, goes unchecked for lack of DNA. The CDR3 has 16 amino acids. Germline loops: CDR1 SNHLY, CDR2 FYNNEI.

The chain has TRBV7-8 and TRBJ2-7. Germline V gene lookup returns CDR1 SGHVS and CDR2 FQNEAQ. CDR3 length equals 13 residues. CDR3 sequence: CASSLADGDEQYF.

This CDR3 reads CASSLDAGGPDTQYF. The chain uses TRBV11-2 and TRBJ2-3; TCRdb selects TRBD1, and the lack of DNA leaves this call unchecked. Germline V lookup: CDR1 SGHAT, CDR2 FQNNGV. The CDR3 totals 15 residues.

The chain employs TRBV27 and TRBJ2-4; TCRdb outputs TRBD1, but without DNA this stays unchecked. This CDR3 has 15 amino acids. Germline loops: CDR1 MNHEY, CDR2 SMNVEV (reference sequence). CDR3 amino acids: CASSLSGTGITIQYF.

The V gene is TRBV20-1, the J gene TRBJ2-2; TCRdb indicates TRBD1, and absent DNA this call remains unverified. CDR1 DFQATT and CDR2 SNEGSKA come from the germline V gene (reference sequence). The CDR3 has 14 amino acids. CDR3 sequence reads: CSARERQGAGELFF.

This CDR3 reads CASSDWAGEGSYNEQFF. The V call is TRBV6-4, the J call TRBJ2-1; TCRdb's D call of TRBD2 is untestable without DNA. This CDR3 spans 17 amino acids. Germline assignment: CDR1 MRHNA and CDR2 SNTAGT.

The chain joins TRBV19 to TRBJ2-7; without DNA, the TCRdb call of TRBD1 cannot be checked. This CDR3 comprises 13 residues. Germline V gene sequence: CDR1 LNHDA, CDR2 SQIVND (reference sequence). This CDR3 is CASSIAGDREQYF.

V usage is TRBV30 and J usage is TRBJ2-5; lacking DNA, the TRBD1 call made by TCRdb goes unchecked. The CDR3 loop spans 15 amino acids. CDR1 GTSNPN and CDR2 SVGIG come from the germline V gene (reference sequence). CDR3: CAWSVTGWDNETQYF. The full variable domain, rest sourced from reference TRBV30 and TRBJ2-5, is SQTIHQWPATLVQPVGSPLSLECTVEGTSNPNLYWYRQAAGRGLQLLFYSVGIGQISSEVPQNLSASRPQDRQFILSSKKLLLSDSGFYLCAWSVTGWDNETQYFGPGTRLLVL.

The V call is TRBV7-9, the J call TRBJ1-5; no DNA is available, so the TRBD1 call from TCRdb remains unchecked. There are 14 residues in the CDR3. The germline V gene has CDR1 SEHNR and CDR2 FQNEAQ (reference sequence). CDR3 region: CASSIGQGGQPQHF.

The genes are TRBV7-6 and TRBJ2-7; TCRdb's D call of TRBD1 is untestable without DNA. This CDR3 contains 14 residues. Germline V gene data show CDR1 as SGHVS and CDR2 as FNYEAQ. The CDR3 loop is CASSSWTGSYEQYF.